These 13 T cell receptor beta chains came from one sample sequenced in a study of blood T cell repertoires in COVID-19. This table comes from immunoSEQ multiplex PCR, and its TCRdb copy is limited to in-frame clones, with some not included. Of tens of thousands of clones listed, approximately 89% were seen once; the top ten hold approximately 30%. Material for sequencing was peripheral blood. The receptor source for this set is an elderly woman with acute or convalescent COVID-19.

The chain couples TRBV7-9 to TRBJ1-1; D not certain. The CDR3 contains 14 residues. Looked up from germline, CDR1 is SEHNR and CDR2 is FQNEAQ (reference sequence). V was clipped by 3 bases and J by 4 bases, with 12 bases between them. The CDR3 loop reads CASSFSNGVTEAFF. The CDR3 nucleotides are TGTGCCAGCAGCTTTTCCAACGGGGTCACTGAAGCTTTCTTT. The full variable domain, rest sourced from reference TRBV7-9 and TRBJ1-1, is DTGVSQNPRHKITKRGQNVTFRCDPISEHNRLYWYRQTLGQGPEFLTYFQNEAQLEKSRLLSDRFSAERPKGSFSTLEIQRTEQGDSAMYLCASSFSNGVTEAFFGQGTRLTVV.

The chain links TRBV19 to TRBJ2-7; 12 nucleotides agree with TRBD2. The CDR3 has 15 residues. Germline CDR1 reads LNHDA; CDR2 reads SQIVND (reference sequence). V dropped 4 bases and J dropped 3; count of bases not matched to a gene: 4. The CDR3 coding sequence is TGTGCCAGTAGTACGGAACTAGCGGGGGGCTACGAGCAGTACTTC. It is translated as CASSTELAGGYEQYF.

This sequence joins TRBV2 and TRBJ1-2; D possibly corresponds to TRBD1 (5 bases). The CDR3 contains 13 residues. The V end was cut by 6 bases, the J end by 5 bases, with 13 bases between. Germline values: CDR1 SNHLY, CDR2 FYNNEI. DNA of the CDR3: TGTGCCAGCAGGTGGGGCGGGAGGTATGGCTACACCTTC. Protein sequence: CASRWGGRYGYTF.

The chain uses TRBV5-1 and TRBJ2-7; D not resolved. Per the germline V gene, CDR1 is SGHRS and CDR2 is YFSETQ. This CDR3 is 14 amino acids long. V was trimmed by 0 bases and J by 6 bases, leaving 13 bases between them. In DNA, the CDR3 is TGCGCCAGCAGCTTGGGAGGCTATGCTGGCGAGCAGTACTTC. Its protein product is CASSLGGYAGEQYF. The full variable domain, completed using reference TRBV5-1 and TRBJ2-7, is KAGVTQTPRYLIKTRGQQVTLSCSPISGHRSVSWYQQTPGQGLQFLFEYFSETQRNKGNFPGRFSGRQFSNSRSEMNVSTLELGDSALYLCASSLGGYAGEQYFGPGTRLTVT.

This clone is a singleton in its sample. The chain recombines TRBV13 with TRBJ2-3; 7 nucleotides agree with TRBD1. CDR3 length: 16 amino acids. Trimming cost V 4 bases and J 2 bases; bases outside gene matches: 9. Germline CDR1 PRHDT, CDR2 FYEKMQ (reference sequence). The DNA for the CDR3 is TGTGCCAGCAGCTACCGAGGGGGCCCCTTCACAGATACGCAGTATTTT. It specifies CASSYRGGPFTDTQYF.

The gene calls are TRBV7-9 and TRBJ2-5; TRBD1 aligns across 11 bases. The V gene's germline CDR1 is SEHNR and CDR2 FQNEAQ (reference sequence). V dropped 5 bases and J dropped 3; count of bases not matched to a gene: 8. The CDR3 is 16 amino acids. The CDR3 loop reads CASSPQRTGGEETQYF. Written as DNA, the CDR3 is TGTGCCAGCAGCCCCCAGAGGACAGGGGGCGAAGAGACCCAGTACTTC.

This rearrangement joins TRBV6-5 to TRBJ1-1, with D unresolved. CDR1 MNHEY and CDR2 SVGAGI come from the germline V gene. Trimming took 11 bases from V and 0 from J, leaving 13 bases between them. This CDR3 has 13 residues. The CDR3 nucleotides read TGTGCCTCAGGTGGGGAGATGAACACTGAAGCTTTCTTT. It codes for CASGGEMNTEAFF.

CDR3 DNA sequence: TGTGCCACCAGCAGGAGATTTCGGGGGGAGAGCTCCTACAATGAGCAGTTCTTC. It codes for CATSRRFRGESSYNEQFF. The chain uses TRBV15 and TRBJ2-1; 7 nucleotides line up with TRBD2. The CDR3 length is 18 residues. The V segment lost 3 bases and the J segment 0 bases; nucleotides outside the gene matches: 11. Germline CDR1 reads LNHNV; CDR2 reads YYDKDF (reference sequence).

The gene calls are TRBV2 and TRBJ2-5, with D hard to call. Germline CDR1 is SNHLY and CDR2 is FYNNEI. This CDR3 has 12 residues. The V and J ends lost 7 bases and 5 bases respectively, with 11 bases between them. Here the CDR3 DNA reads TGTGCCAGCACAAGACAACCGGAGACCCAGTACTTC. This gives the protein CASTRQPETQYF.

The chain is built from TRBV15 and TRBJ2-5; TRBD1 matches at 7 bases. The CDR3 has 15 residues. V lost 0 bases, J lost 2 bases, and 3 bases stayed unmatched. Germline V gene sequence: CDR1 LNHNV, CDR2 YYDKDF (reference sequence). The CDR3 protein is CATSRDPGQQETQYF. Written as DNA, the CDR3 is TGTGCCACCAGCAGAGATCCGGGACAGCAAGAGACCCAGTACTTC.

The chain recombines TRBV30 with TRBJ2-7, with D perhaps matching TRBD1 (6 bases). The germline V gene has CDR1 GTSNPN and CDR2 SVGIG (reference sequence). This CDR3 comprises 12 residues. Trimming removed 5 bases at V and 2 bases at J, with 10 bases between. The CDR3 region is CAWGRTAYEQYF. CDR3 DNA: TGTGCCTGGGGCAGGACAGCCTACGAGCAGTACTTC.

The V and J genes are TRBV19 and TRBJ1-2; D might be TRBD1 (5 bases). This CDR3 has 13 amino acids. The V gene lost 9 bases and the J gene lost 3 bases, with 14 bases spanning the gap. CDR1 and CDR2 (germline): LNHDA, SQIVND (reference sequence). Here the CDR3 DNA reads TGTGCCAGACCCGCGGGGGGGGACTATGGCTACACCTTC. Protein sequence: CARPAGGDYGYTF.

V is TRBV14 and J is TRBJ1-4; 10 bases align to TRBD1. Trimming at V came to 10 bases and at J to 6 bases, leaving 11 bases not matched to a gene. The germline gives CDR1 SGHDN, CDR2 FVKESK. CDR3 length equals 15 residues. The CDR3 DNA follows: TGTGCCACCAGAGGGTATGGGACAGGGGATGAAAAACTGTTTTTT. It codes for CATRGYGTGDEKLFF.